This TCR beta chain was recorded in a study of blood T cell repertoires in COVID-19. Looking at the study overall: From the United States, Italy and Spain came samples of acute and convalescent COVID-19. T cells, B-cell-depleted T cells, or PBMCs provided the cDNA or gDNA that served as material.

The CDR3 length is 13 residues. Looked up from germline, CDR1 is SGHKS and CDR2 is YYEKEE (reference sequence). Trimming took 0 bases from V and 7 from J, leaving 7 bases between them. Methods used by the authors: Cell counts per sample came from amplifying reference gene primers. The method was immunoSEQ multiplex PCR; TCRdb's version includes in-frame clones alone and lacks a portion of them. V and J calls and clone size are as listed in that table; D and trimming were resolved from the DNA. The table has 110,000 to 150,000 clones, 88% seen once. The genes are TRBV5-5 and TRBJ2-2; tentative D call: TRBD2 (6 bases). Source material: peripheral blood. The receptor comes from a man between 65 and 80 years old with acute or convalescent COVID-19. The CDR3 reads CASSLAGDGELFF. The CDR3 region has the DNA TGTGCCAGCAGCTTGGCGGGGGACGGGGAGCTGTTTTTT.